Listed below are T cell receptor beta chains from one sample, sequenced in a study of T-cell memory formation after mild COVID-19. TCRdb reanalysed the 5' RACE reads using MiXCR and keeps one entry per CDR3 protein. The sample shows 350,000 to 450,000 distinct CDR3 sequences, 25% to 30% of them seen only once. Sequenced: PBMCs or a T cell subset sorted from them (not recorded which). Receptor source: an adult woman who had mild COVID-19 (a few samples of this study predate the infection). Cell type and time point are not known. The CDR3 runs from the conserved cysteine through the conserved F or W. The D gene is left open where the match is weak. Clone size is stated in some rows and not others, as once, few, many or a class when expanded.

D gene: NA; J gene: TRBJ2-1; V gene: TRBV5-1; clone size: few; CDR3 DNA: TGCGCCAGCAGCCCAATAGCCGGACCCTACAATGAGCAGTTCTTC; CDR3 protein: CASSPIAGPYNEQFF
D gene: TRBD1; J gene: TRBJ1-5; V gene: TRBV20-1; clone size: NA; CDR3 DNA: TGCAGTGCTAGAAATGACAGGGGGGATCAGCCCCAGCATTTT; CDR3 protein: CSARNDRGDQPQHF
D gene: TRBD2; J gene: TRBJ2-1; V gene: TRBV2; clone size: NA; CDR3 DNA: TGTGCCAGCAGTGGACTAGCGGTGGTCAATGAGCAGTTCTTC; CDR3 protein: CASSGLAVVNEQFF
D gene: NA; J gene: TRBJ2-2; V gene: TRBV7-7; clone size: many; CDR3 DNA: TGTGCTAGCAGCCTCGGTCCCACCGGGGAGCTGTTTTTT; CDR3 protein: CASSLGPTGELFF
D gene: TRBD1; J gene: TRBJ1-1; V gene: TRBV10-3; clone size: NA; CDR3 DNA: TGTGCCATCAGTGAGGGGACTGGACAGGCGTATATGAACACTGAAGCTTTCTTT; CDR3 protein: CAISEGTGQAYMNTEAFF
D gene: TRBD2; J gene: TRBJ2-7; V gene: TRBV29-1; clone size: few; CDR3 DNA: TGCAGCGCACTAGCGGGAGGCGCCGAGCAGTACTTC; CDR3 protein: CSALAGGAEQYF
D gene: NA; J gene: TRBJ2-1; V gene: TRBV29-1; clone size: few; CDR3 DNA: TGCAGCGTTGACTCCCCCAATGAGCAGTTCTTC; CDR3 protein: CSVDSPNEQFF
D gene: NA; J gene: TRBJ2-5; V gene: TRBV25-1; clone size: NA; CDR3 DNA: TGTGCCAGCAGTGATTGGGACCAAGAGACCCAGTACTTC; CDR3 protein: CASSDWDQETQYF
D gene: NA; J gene: TRBJ1-2; V gene: TRBV24-1; clone size: NA; CDR3 DNA: TGTGCCACCAGTGATTTGAGCAGGGGCTATGGCTACACCTTC; CDR3 protein: CATSDLSRGYGYTF
D gene: TRBD2; J gene: TRBJ2-1; V gene: TRBV14; clone size: few; CDR3 DNA: TGTGCCAGCAGCCAAAGTCTAGCGGGAGGGAATGAGCAGTTCTTC; CDR3 protein: CASSQSLAGGNEQFF
D gene: TRBD1; J gene: TRBJ2-7; V gene: TRBV24-1; clone size: few; CDR3 DNA: TGTGCCCCCGGTGGCCCAGGCTTGGACAGGGGGGCCTACGAGCAGTACTTC; CDR3 protein: CAPGGPGLDRGAYEQYF
D gene: TRBD2; J gene: TRBJ2-3; V gene: TRBV4-3; clone size: few; CDR3 DNA: TGCGCCAGCAGCCAAGAGAGCGGGAGTGTTCTAAATACGCAGTATTTT; CDR3 protein: CASSQESGSVLNTQYF
D gene: NA; J gene: TRBJ2-7; V gene: TRBV7-9; clone size: NA; CDR3 DNA: TGTGCCAGCAGCTTTCTAGGTCTCGAGCAGTACTTC; CDR3 protein: CASSFLGLEQYF
D gene: NA; J gene: TRBJ1-1; V gene: TRBV7-3; clone size: few; CDR3 DNA: TGTGCCAGCAGCTTAACGGCCTTAGCGAGGACTGAAGCTTTCTTT; CDR3 protein: CASSLTALARTEAFF
D gene: NA; J gene: TRBJ2-7; V gene: TRBV9; clone size: NA; CDR3 DNA: TGTGCCAGCAGCGCCTCAGGAACAACCCTACCTTACGAGCAGTACTTC; CDR3 protein: CASSASGTTLPYEQYF
D gene: NA; J gene: TRBJ2-5; V gene: TRBV20-1; clone size: few; CDR3 DNA: TGCAGTGCTAGAGATACTGGGGGATGGGGCCAAGAGACCCAGTACTTC; CDR3 protein: CSARDTGGWGQETQYF
D gene: NA; J gene: TRBJ1-1; V gene: TRBV6-5; clone size: few; CDR3 DNA: TGTGCCAGCAGTTACTCGTGGGCTAACACTGAAGCTTTCTTT; CDR3 protein: CASSYSWANTEAFF
D gene: NA; J gene: TRBJ2-7; V gene: TRBV3-1; clone size: few; CDR3 DNA: TGTGCCAGCAGCCAAGCTAGTTTCGGCGAGCAGTACTTC; CDR3 protein: CASSQASFGEQYF
D gene: TRBD2; J gene: TRBJ2-7; V gene: TRBV5-1; clone size: NA; CDR3 DNA: TGCGCCAGCAGCTTAGGCGGGGGGAGGAGTTACGAGCAGTACTTC; CDR3 protein: CASSLGGGRSYEQYF
D gene: TRBD1; J gene: TRBJ2-5; V gene: TRBV7-9; clone size: NA; CDR3 DNA: TGTGCCAGCAGCTTAGACCCCGGACAGGGTAAACAGACCCAGTACTTC; CDR3 protein: CASSLDPGQGKQTQYF
D gene: TRBD1; J gene: TRBJ1-2; V gene: TRBV29-1; clone size: once; CDR3 DNA: TGCAGCGTCCGACAGGGGGCAGGCTATGGCTACACCTTC; CDR3 protein: CSVRQGAGYGYTF
D gene: TRBD1; J gene: TRBJ2-5; V gene: TRBV24-1; clone size: few; CDR3 DNA: TGTGCCACCAGCCGACAGGGGGCGCCTAGTGGGGAGACCCAGTACTTC; CDR3 protein: CATSRQGAPSGETQYF
D gene: NA; J gene: TRBJ2-3; V gene: TRBV11-2; clone size: few; CDR3 DNA: TGTGCCAGCAGCTTAACAGGGATTAACACAGATACGCAGTATTTT; CDR3 protein: CASSLTGINTDTQYF
D gene: NA; J gene: TRBJ1-1; V gene: TRBV12-3/TRBV12-4; clone size: NA; CDR3 DNA: TGTGCCAGCAGTTTGTCTAACTTGAACACTGAAGCTTTCTTT; CDR3 protein: CASSLSNLNTEAFF
D gene: NA; J gene: TRBJ2-3; V gene: TRBV7-3; clone size: NA; CDR3 DNA: TGTGCCAGCAGCTACGATGGGGGCACAGATACGCAGTATTTT; CDR3 protein: CASSYDGGTDTQYF
D gene: NA; J gene: TRBJ2-1; V gene: TRBV5-5; clone size: few; CDR3 DNA: TGTGCCAGCAGTTCCCCGGGACACAATGAGCAGTTCTTC; CDR3 protein: CASSSPGHNEQFF
D gene: NA; J gene: TRBJ1-2; V gene: TRBV7-9; clone size: NA; CDR3 DNA: TGTGCCAGCAGCTTACTAGGGGACGAAGCTAACTATGGCTACACCTTC; CDR3 protein: CASSLLGDEANYGYTF
D gene: NA; J gene: TRBJ2-1; V gene: TRBV7-3; clone size: once; CDR3 DNA: TGTGCCAGCAGCTACGGACCCAATCTCTACAATGAGCAGTTCTTC; CDR3 protein: CASSYGPNLYNEQFF
D gene: TRBD1; J gene: TRBJ2-2; V gene: TRBV28; clone size: NA; CDR3 DNA: TGTGCCAGCAGTCCCCGGGACAGATACACCGGGGAGCTGTTTTTT; CDR3 protein: CASSPRDRYTGELFF
D gene: NA; J gene: TRBJ2-2; V gene: TRBV7-3; clone size: few; CDR3 DNA: TGTGCCAGCACCTCGGCGGGCACCGGGGAGCTGTTTTTT; CDR3 protein: CASTSAGTGELFF
D gene: TRBD1; J gene: TRBJ1-2; V gene: TRBV14; clone size: NA; CDR3 DNA: TGTGCCAGCAGCCAAGAGTCCTGGGACAGGGCTGGCTACACCTTC; CDR3 protein: CASSQESWDRAGYTF
D gene: NA; J gene: TRBJ2-1; V gene: TRBV9; clone size: few; CDR3 DNA: TGTGCCAGCAGCGGGCCCTCGGGCCCCTACAATGAGCAGTTCTTC; CDR3 protein: CASSGPSGPYNEQFF
D gene: NA; J gene: TRBJ2-7; V gene: TRBV21-1; clone size: few; CDR3 DNA: TGTGCCAGCTGCCGAAACCCTAAGGGGCTCGAGCAGTACTTC; CDR3 protein: CASCRNPKGLEQYF
D gene: TRBD1; J gene: TRBJ2-7; V gene: TRBV7-9; clone size: once; CDR3 DNA: TGTGCCAGCAGCTTAGGGTATGGGACAGGGGACTCCTACGAGCAGTACTTC; CDR3 protein: CASSLGYGTGDSYEQYF
D gene: TRBD2; J gene: TRBJ2-1; V gene: TRBV4-2; clone size: few; CDR3 DNA: TGTGCCAGCAGCCAAGATCTAGCGGGAGTCTTTTATGAGCAGTTCTTC; CDR3 protein: CASSQDLAGVFYEQFF
D gene: NA; J gene: TRBJ1-1; V gene: TRBV6-6; clone size: few; CDR3 DNA: TGTGCCAGCAGCCTTCAGGTTCCTACTGGAGCTTTCTTT; CDR3 protein: CASSLQVPTGAFF
D gene: NA; J gene: TRBJ1-1; V gene: TRBV24-1; clone size: NA; CDR3 DNA: TGTGCCACCAGTGTGGGGGGCGACACTGAAGCTTTCTTT; CDR3 protein: CATSVGGDTEAFF
D gene: TRBD1; J gene: TRBJ1-2; V gene: TRBV12-3/TRBV12-4; clone size: few; CDR3 DNA: TGTGCCAGCACCTGGGACAGGGGGGACTATGGCTACACCTTC; CDR3 protein: CASTWDRGDYGYTF
D gene: NA; J gene: TRBJ2-3; V gene: TRBV27; clone size: few; CDR3 DNA: TGTGCCAGCCTACCCTATGGCCAGGGGACAGATACGCAGTATTTT; CDR3 protein: CASLPYGQGTDTQYF
D gene: NA; J gene: TRBJ2-5; V gene: TRBV18; clone size: NA; CDR3 DNA: TGTGCCAGCTCACCAGTTGGAGGCAGGGAGACCCAGTACTTC; CDR3 protein: CASSPVGGRETQYF
D gene: NA; J gene: TRBJ2-7; V gene: TRBV7-9; clone size: NA; CDR3 DNA: TGTGCCAGCAGCTTAGGGACGAACAAGAACGAGCAGTACTTC; CDR3 protein: CASSLGTNKNEQYF
D gene: NA; J gene: TRBJ1-5; V gene: TRBV2; clone size: NA; CDR3 DNA: TGTGCCAGCAGTGTCGGTCAGCCCCAGCATTTT; CDR3 protein: CASSVGQPQHF
D gene: NA; J gene: TRBJ1-1; V gene: TRBV6-2/TRBV6-3; clone size: NA; CDR3 DNA: TGTGCCAGCAGTTACTCAGGGGTTGCTGAAGCTTTCTTT; CDR3 protein: CASSYSGVAEAFF
D gene: TRBD2; J gene: TRBJ2-1; V gene: TRBV7-8; clone size: few; CDR3 DNA: TGTGCCAGCAGCGTTCGACTAGCGGACAACTACAATGAGCAGTTCTTC; CDR3 protein: CASSVRLADNYNEQFF
D gene: NA; J gene: TRBJ1-5; V gene: TRBV19; clone size: NA; CDR3 DNA: TGTGCCAGTAGTATGCGCAATCAGCCCCAGCATTTT; CDR3 protein: CASSMRNQPQHF
D gene: NA; J gene: TRBJ2-3; V gene: TRBV5-1; clone size: few; CDR3 DNA: TGCGCCACCAAAGGACTGGACACAGATACGCAGTATTTT; CDR3 protein: CATKGLDTDTQYF
D gene: TRBD1; J gene: TRBJ2-7; V gene: TRBV29-1; clone size: NA; CDR3 DNA: TGCAGCGTGGAAGGACAGGGAAAAGACGAGCAGTACTTC; CDR3 protein: CSVEGQGKDEQYF
D gene: TRBD1; J gene: TRBJ1-1; V gene: TRBV7-9; clone size: few; CDR3 DNA: TGTGCCAGCAGCGAGGACAGGGTGGCTGAAGCTTTCTTT; CDR3 protein: CASSEDRVAEAFF
D gene: NA; J gene: TRBJ2-3; V gene: TRBV7-6; clone size: few; CDR3 DNA: TGTGCCAGCAGCTCCAACTGGGGTCGGGTGGGGGCAGATACGCAGTATTTT; CDR3 protein: CASSSNWGRVGADTQYF
D gene: NA; J gene: TRBJ2-1; V gene: TRBV20-1; clone size: few; CDR3 DNA: TGCAGTGCTAGAGATCTCGGGCTATCCCCAAATGAGCAGTTCTTC; CDR3 protein: CSARDLGLSPNEQFF
D gene: NA; J gene: TRBJ1-2; V gene: TRBV30; clone size: NA; CDR3 DNA: TGTGCCTGCGAAACCCCGGGGCCCGTCTATGGCTACACCTTC; CDR3 protein: CACETPGPVYGYTF
D gene: NA; J gene: TRBJ1-1; V gene: TRBV29-1; clone size: once; CDR3 DNA: TGCAGCGTTGTGCCTGCAGCTAACACTGAAGCTTTCTTT; CDR3 protein: CSVVPAANTEAFF
D gene: NA; J gene: TRBJ1-5; V gene: TRBV6-5; clone size: few; CDR3 DNA: TGTGCCAGCCAGGGTAGCAATCAGCCCCAGCATTTT; CDR3 protein: CASQGSNQPQHF
D gene: NA; J gene: TRBJ1-1; V gene: TRBV29-1; clone size: NA; CDR3 DNA: TGCAGCGTTGCAGGGGATGCCACTGAAGCTTTCTTT; CDR3 protein: CSVAGDATEAFF
D gene: TRBD2; J gene: TRBJ2-4; V gene: TRBV29-1; clone size: few; CDR3 DNA: TGCAGCGTCCGGGGGGGTCGTCAGTACTTC; CDR3 protein: CSVRGGRQYF
D gene: NA; J gene: TRBJ2-3; V gene: TRBV6-5; clone size: many; CDR3 DNA: TGTGCCACCTCCGCAGCGGATACGCAGTATTTT; CDR3 protein: CATSAADTQYF
D gene: TRBD1; J gene: TRBJ1-3; V gene: TRBV20-1; clone size: few; CDR3 DNA: TGCAGTGCCGCCCCTGGGACAGGCTCTGGAAACACCATATATTTT; CDR3 protein: CSAAPGTGSGNTIYF
D gene: TRBD1; J gene: TRBJ1-2; V gene: TRBV15; clone size: few; CDR3 DNA: TGTGCCACCAGCAGAGATCAGGGGACAGCTACCTATGGCTACACCTTC; CDR3 protein: CATSRDQGTATYGYTF